These 13 T cell receptor beta chains originate from one sample sequenced in a study of shared clonotypes between healthy human individuals. The table came from immunoSEQ multiplex PCR; TCRdb's copy has only in-frame clones and leaves some out. This table has hundreds of thousands of clones, roughly 96% appearing once. Terminally differentiated effector memory CD45RA+ cells were excluded from the naive CD8 cells, which were CD45RO-negative and positively selected for CCR7. The sample was naive CD8+ T cells sorted from blood. The receptors derive from a woman in her 30s in good health.

CDR3 in amino acids: CASSLLLSYGYTF. DNA for the CDR3: TGTGCCAGCAGCCTCTTGCTGAGCTATGGCTACACCTTC. The chain couples TRBV28 to TRBJ1-2; no clear D gene. The CDR3 contains 13 residues. Germline-derived CDR1 and CDR2 are MDHEN and SYDVKM. The ends were cut back, 6 bases at V and 4 bases at J, with 12 bases in the middle.

The chain links TRBV11-2 to TRBJ2-1; D remains unclear. This CDR3 has 13 residues. Germline V gene sequence: CDR1 SGHAT, CDR2 FQNNGV. V was trimmed by 6 bases and J by 7 bases, leaving 13 bases between them. The CDR3 sequence is CASRPFGGNEQFF. In DNA, the CDR3 is TGTGCCAGCAGGCCATTCGGTGGGAATGAGCAGTTCTTC.

V gene TRBV6-1 combines with J gene TRBJ2-1; D might be TRBD1 (6 bases). Germline V CDR1 and CDR2: MNHNS, SASEGT. The V gene lost 5 bases and the J gene lost 3 bases, with 14 bases spanning the gap. This CDR3 comprises 15 residues. The CDR3 spells CASSNRDTDYNEQFF. As DNA, the CDR3 is TGTGCCAGCAGTAACCGGGACACCGACTACAATGAGCAGTTCTTC.

This clone came up once. The rearrangement joins TRBV7-8 to TRBJ2-7; D is unresolved. Trimming removed 2 bases at V and 7 bases at J, with 12 bases between. This CDR3 is built from 13 residues. The V gene's germline CDR1 is SGHVS and CDR2 FQNEAQ. CDR3 sequence reads: CASSLPDRWEQYF. The CDR3 coding sequence is TGTGCCAGCAGCTTACCCGACCGCTGGGAGCAGTACTTC.

The chain joins TRBV9 to TRBJ1-2; D remains ambiguous. This CDR3 is 11 amino acids long. Trimming removed 0 bases at V and 9 bases at J, with 6 bases between. Looked up from germline, CDR1 is SGDLS and CDR2 is YYNGEE. Written as DNA, the CDR3 is TGTGCCAGCAGCGTAGCTTATAGCTACACCTTC. This sequence encodes CASSVAYSYTF.

This chain connects TRBV7-9 to TRBJ2-7; D not resolved. This CDR3 contains 14 residues. The germline V gene has CDR1 SEHNR and CDR2 FQNEAQ (reference sequence). The V end was cut by 5 bases, the J end by 4 bases, with 15 bases between. The CDR3 loop is CASSHRQRLYEQYF. The CDR3 nucleotides are TGTGCCAGCAGCCACCGACAAAGACTTTACGAGCAGTACTTC.

The rearrangement links TRBV27 to TRBJ1-1, with D maybe TRBD1 (6 bases). Trimming stripped 0 bases from V and 0 bases from J, with 8 bases between. Germline V gene data show CDR1 as MNHEY and CDR2 as SMNVEV (reference sequence). The CDR3 spans 15 residues. In DNA, the CDR3 is TGTGCCAGCAGTTTATCGAGGACAGTGAACACTGAAGCTTTCTTT. It yields the protein CASSLSRTVNTEAFF.

The chain employs TRBV27 and TRBJ2-5; the match to TRBD1 covers 7 bases. Germline V gene data show CDR1 as MNHEY and CDR2 as SMNVEV (reference sequence). The trim removed 6 bases at V and 2 bases at J, leaving 15 bases unmatched. The CDR3 spans 17 residues. Here the CDR3 DNA reads TGTGCCAGCAGAAATTACGCAGGGGGTGATCCTCAAGAGACCCAGTACTTC. It encodes CASRNYAGGDPQETQYF.

With respect to this clone: This CDR3 is also generated by other DNA sequences in the sample. The V gene is TRBV29-1, the J gene TRBJ1-1, with TRBD1 as a possible D gene (5 bases). Germline V gene sequence: CDR1 SQVTM, CDR2 ANQGSEA. This CDR3 contains 12 residues. V lost 3 bases, J lost 2 bases, and 7 bases lay in between. This CDR3 reads CSVEGLNTEAFF. CDR3 DNA: TGCAGCGTTGAGGGGCTTAACACTGAAGCTTTCTTT. The variable domain in full, completed from reference TRBV29-1 and TRBJ1-1, reads SAVISQKPSRDICQRGTSLTIQCQVDSQVTMMFWYRQQPGQSLTLIATANQGSEATYESGFVIDKFPISRPNLTFSTLTVSNMSPEDSSIYLCSVEGLNTEAFFGQGTRLTVV.

V and J are TRBV6-5 and TRBJ1-2; 8 positions agree with TRBD1. Germline CDR1 reads MNHEY; CDR2 reads SVGAGI. This CDR3 is built from 14 residues. The trim removed 6 bases at V and 5 bases at J, leaving 8 bases unmatched. CDR3 DNA sequence: TGTGCCAGCAGCGCACAGGGGGTCTTATATGGCTACACCTTC. Protein sequence: CASSAQGVLYGYTF.

This chain uses TRBV6-5 with TRBJ2-2, with D maybe TRBD1 (6 bases). V dropped 8 bases and J dropped 4 bases, with 14 bases sitting between them. The germline gives CDR1 MNHEY, CDR2 SVGAGI. The CDR3 consists of 14 residues. DNA of the CDR3: TGTGCCAGCGCGCCGGGACAACTCACCGGGGAGCTGTTTTTT. Translation: CASAPGQLTGELFF.

The chain employs TRBV27 and TRBJ2-7; 8 nucleotides agree with TRBD1. CDR3 size: 16 residues. The junction had 13 bases not matched to a gene; V was cut back by 5 bases and J by 4 bases. Germline values: CDR1 MNHEY, CDR2 SMNVEV (reference sequence). As DNA, the CDR3 is TGTGCCAGCAGTCAAGGGCCAGGGGGCATTTCGTACGAGCAGTACTTC. Protein: CASSQGPGGISYEQYF.

The rearrangement joins TRBV5-1 to TRBJ1-2; D is uncertain. Trimming shortened V by 0 bases and J by 3 bases, and 12 bases separated the two germline ends. The CDR3 runs 15 residues. CDR1 and CDR2 from the germline V gene are SGHRS and YFSETQ. CDR3 DNA: TGCGCCAGCAGCTTGGGCACGGCGACTTACTATGGCTACACCTTC. Residues: CASSLGTATYYGYTF.